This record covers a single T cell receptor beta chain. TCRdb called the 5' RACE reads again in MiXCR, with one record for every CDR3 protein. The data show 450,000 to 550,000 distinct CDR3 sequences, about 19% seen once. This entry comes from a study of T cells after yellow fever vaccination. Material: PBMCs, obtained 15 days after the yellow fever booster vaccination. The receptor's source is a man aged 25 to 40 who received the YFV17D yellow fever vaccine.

The CDR3 region has the DNA TGCAGTGCTAGAGATCCCCAGGGTCACCCCCTCCACTTT. It yields the protein CSARDPQGHPLHF. The chain uses TRBV20-1 and TRBJ1-6, with D perhaps matching TRBD1 (5 bases). Germline loops: CDR1 DFQATT, CDR2 SNEGSKA (reference sequence). V gave up 0 bases and J gave up 13 bases, with 13 bases separating them. The CDR3 has 13 residues.